The 6 T cell receptor beta chains below come from one sample, sequenced in a study of T-cell reconstitution after alpha-beta-depleted transplantation in children. As it was prepared, the TCRbeta library received unique molecular identifiers. TCRdb fed the PCR reads into MiXCR, producing one record per CDR3 protein. The sample has around 400,000 distinct CDR3 sequences; about 20% are singletons. Sample: PBMCs from the stem cell graft donor, taken from the stem cell graft. These receptors were collected from a human donor who donated a stem cell graft to a child with acute myeloid leukemia.

This clonotype appeared a few times. V gene TRBV21-1 combines with J gene TRBJ2-2. TRBV21-1 is noted as a pseudogene. This CDR3 region has 10 residues. CDR3 sequence (DNA): TGTGCCAGGAACACCGGGGAGCTGTTTTTT. It translates to CARNTGELFF.

The V and J genes are TRBV28 and TRBJ2-7; 8 bases align to TRBD2. CDR3 length: 16 amino acids. Germline V gene data show CDR1 as MDHEN and CDR2 as SYDVKM. V lost 6 bases to trimming and J lost 2 bases; unmatched junction nucleotides: 12. The CDR3 DNA sequence: TGTGCCAGCAGCGAAACAACTAGCGGCTTTCCCTACGAGCAGTACTTC. Its translation is CASSETTSGFPYEQYF.

This CDR3 reads CSVNPRGAGGTQYF. The DNA for the CDR3 is TGCAGCGTTAACCCCAGAGGAGCGGGAGGGACGCAGTATTTT. This chain links TRBV29-1 with TRBJ2-3; 10 positions match TRBD2. V trimming: 5 bases; J trimming: 9 bases; junction bases outside the gene matches: 11. The CDR3 length is 14 residues. The germline gives CDR1 SQVTM, CDR2 ANQGSEA.

The chain recombines TRBV5-1 with TRBJ2-6, with D perhaps given as TRBD1 or TRBD2 (5 bases each). Germline V lookup: CDR1 SGHRS, CDR2 YFSETQ. Trimming removed 4 bases from V and 5 bases from J, with 13 bases in between. This CDR3 has 15 residues. The CDR3: CASSQRGDRANVLTF. The CDR3 region has the DNA TGCGCCAGCAGCCAACGAGGGGATCGGGCCAACGTCCTGACTTTC.

The V gene is TRBV12-3 or TRBV12-4, the J gene TRBJ1-1; 8 nucleotides line up with TRBD1. The CDR3 consists of 14 residues. The V and J ends lost 5 bases and 1 base, in that order; junction bases with no gene match: 3. The CDR3 loop is CASSPRGPNTEAFF. The CDR3 DNA reads TGTGCCAGCAGTCCCAGGGGGCCGAACACTGAAGCTTTCTTT.

The chain combines TRBV7-8 with TRBJ2-3; possible D gene TRBD2, 6 bases. V was cut by 5 bases and J by 2 bases, with 17 bases left in between. The CDR3 consists of 16 residues. Looked up from germline, CDR1 is SGHVS and CDR2 is FQNEAQ. CDR3 sequence: CASSTLLALLTDTQYF. CDR3 nucleotide sequence: TGTGCCAGCAGCACCCTCCTAGCGCTACTCACAGATACGCAGTATTTT. The whole variable domain, filled in from reference TRBV7-8 and TRBJ2-3, reads GAGVSQSPRYKVAKRGQDVALRCDPISGHVSLFWYQQALGQGPEFLTYFQNEAQLDKSGLPSDRFFAERPEGSVSTLKIQRTQQEDSAVYLCASSTLLALLTDTQYFGPGTRLTVL.